The next 22 T cell receptor beta chains were all read from a single sample in a study of T cells in Graves' hyperthyroidism and ophthalmopathy (dated by TCRdb to the late 2010s). The receptor library was made with multiplex PCR. This sample was sequenced with an Illumina HiSeq 2000. The TCR beta CDR3 regions were amplified from the RNA transcripts. For the first round of RT-PCR on the TCR CDR3, the HTBI primer set was used together with the Qiagen OneStep RT-PCR kit. TCRdb ran its own pipeline on the public reads, namely fastp trimming at Q25 and MiXCR clone calling, and kept in-frame beta chains. Records with the same CDR3 protein are collapsed into one entry carrying the most frequent genes and DNA. This sample lists about 640,000 distinct CDR3 sequences; roughly 46% were detected once. More than 7% of the sample is taken by the ten largest. The sample comprised peripheral blood or thyroid tissue (not recorded which). Source of these receptors: an adult man with Graves' disease, either hyperthyroidism or ophthalmopathy (not recorded which).

The chain is built from TRBV7-9 and TRBJ2-7; TRBD1 matches 11 bases. The germline V gene encodes CDR1 SEHNR and CDR2 FQNEAQ (reference sequence). V trimming: 5 bases; J trimming: 3 bases; junction bases outside the gene matches: 12. The CDR3 length is 17 residues. CDR3 nucleotide sequence: TGTGCCAGCAGCCCCAAGAACCGGGACAGGGGGGACTACGAGCAGTACTTC. Its protein product is CASSPKNRDRGDYEQYF.

There are a few counts of this clonotype. This chain uses TRBV6-5 with TRBJ1-2; D not resolved. The CDR3 sequence is 13 residues long. V shed 2 bases and J shed 6 bases, with 10 bases lying between them. Germline V gene data show CDR1 as MNHEY and CDR2 as SVGAGI. For the CDR3, the DNA is TGTGCCAGCAGTTACGACTCGGGGAATGGCTACACCTTC. Protein product: CASSYDSGNGYTF.

The rearrangement links TRBV6-5 to TRBJ2-7, with D perhaps TRBD1 (5 bases). Per germline, CDR1 MNHEY and CDR2 SVGAGI. V was clipped by 0 bases and J by 5 bases, with 14 bases between them. The CDR3 runs 15 residues. The CDR3 loop reads CASSYSRQGFDEQYF. CDR3 in DNA: TGTGCCAGCAGTTACTCTAGGCAGGGCTTCGACGAGCAGTACTTC.

The chain joins TRBV13 to TRBJ1-1; D might be TRBD1 (5 bases). The V and J ends lost 5 bases and 1 base respectively, with 17 bases between them. The CDR3 runs to 16 residues. Germline V gene lookup returns CDR1 PRHDT and CDR2 FYEKMQ (reference sequence). CDR3 residues: CASSTTPGQGNTEAFF. The CDR3, as DNA: TGTGCCAGCAGCACCACTCCGGGGCAGGGGAACACTGAAGCTTTCTTT.

This clonotype was seen more than once but under ten times. The chain joins TRBV7-9 to TRBJ2-7; 8 bases align to TRBD1. Per germline, CDR1 SEHNR and CDR2 FQNEAQ (reference sequence). The CDR3 extends over 15 amino acids. V was clipped by 4 bases and J by 6 bases; unmatched bases: 11. CDR3 nucleotide sequence: TGTGCCAGCAGCTCGGGACAGGCAAACGTCCTCGAGCAGTACTTC. Translated: CASSSGQANVLEQYF. Together with reference TRBV7-9 and TRBJ2-7, the CDR3 gives the full variable domain: DTGVSQNPRHKITKRGQNVTFRCDPISEHNRLYWYRQTLGQGPEFLTYFQNEAQLEKSRLLSDRFSAERPKGSFSTLEIQRTEQGDSAMYLCASSSGQANVLEQYFGPGTRLTVT.

This clonotype occurred many times. V and J are TRBV15 and TRBJ2-5; no firm D call. The CDR3 sequence is 13 residues long. The germline V gene has CDR1 LNHNV and CDR2 YYDKDF (reference sequence). The germline V and J ends were trimmed by 1 base and 5 bases, with 8 bases remaining between them. The CDR3 nucleotides read TGTGCCACCAGCAGAGGATTCGAGGAGACCCAGTACTTC. Amino acids: CATSRGFEETQYF. Full variable domain (remainder filled in from reference TRBV15 and TRBJ2-5): DAMVIQNPRYQVTQFGKPVTLSCSQTLNHNVMYWYQQKSSQAPKLLFHYYDKDFNNEADTPDNFQSRRPNTSFCFLDIRSPGLGDTAMYLCATSRGFEETQYFGPGTRLLVL.

V and J are TRBV29-1 and TRBJ2-7; D may be TRBD1 or TRBD2 (6 bases each). Looked up from germline, CDR1 is SQVTM and CDR2 is ANQGSEA. V was trimmed by 4 bases and J by 6 bases, leaving 19 bases between them. This CDR3 region has 14 residues. CDR3 coding DNA: TGCAGCGTTGTTAGGGCCTGGGGGGCCTCCGAGCAGTACTTC. This gives the protein CSVVRAWGASEQYF.

The chain links TRBV6-5 to TRBJ1-2; TRBD1 might be the D (6 bases). The V gene's germline CDR1 is MNHEY and CDR2 SVGAGI. V shed 3 bases and J shed 8 bases, with 13 bases lying between them. The CDR3 covers 13 residues. The CDR3: CASSYNQGSGYTF. Written as DNA, the CDR3 is TGTGCCAGCAGTTATAATCAGGGGTCCGGCTACACCTTC.

The rearrangement joins TRBV29-1 to TRBJ1-1, with 9 bases matching TRBD1. Germline CDR1 is SQVTM and CDR2 is ANQGSEA. With 3 bases clipped from V and 0 bases from J, the junction kept 2 bases outside the gene matches. This CDR3 comprises 14 residues. CDR3 sequence reads: CSVEGQGLNTEAFF. CDR3 DNA: TGCAGCGTTGAGGGACAGGGTCTGAACACTGAAGCTTTCTTT.

The rearrangement uses TRBV4-1 and TRBJ2-5; 7 bases agree with TRBD2. Germline values: CDR1 MGHRA, CDR2 YSYEKL. Trimming took 4 bases from V and 5 from J; bases not matched to a gene: 13. This CDR3 is 16 amino acids long. The CDR3 protein is CASSPMAGASGETQYF. DNA of the CDR3: TGCGCCAGCAGCCCGATGGCGGGAGCGAGCGGGGAGACCCAGTACTTC.

The chain uses TRBV15 and TRBJ1-2; a weak D match, TRBD1 (6 bases). The CDR3 extends over 14 amino acids. Germline CDR1 LNHNV, CDR2 YYDKDF (reference sequence). Trimming took off 5 bases at V and 4 bases at J, with 14 bases between the two ends. DNA for the CDR3: TGTGCCACCAGCCATCGGACAGAGGTCTATGGCTACACCTTC. Translated, it gives CATSHRTEVYGYTF.

This clonotype was picked up a small number of times. The chain uses TRBV5-5 and TRBJ1-6; tentative D call: TRBD1 (5 bases). V was trimmed by 4 bases and J by 6 bases, leaving 17 bases between them. Germline V gene sequence: CDR1 SGHKS, CDR2 YYEKEE (reference sequence). This CDR3 spans 16 amino acids. CDR3 sequence reads: CASSIRGGHLNSPLHF. The DNA of the CDR3 is TGTGCCAGCAGCATCCGGGGTGGACATCTTAATTCACCCCTCCACTTT.

Details on this clonotype: This sequence may be a read error, since a much larger clone differs from it by one base. The chain recombines TRBV20-1 with TRBJ2-7, with 12 bases that match TRBD2. This CDR3 comprises 14 residues. The germline CDR1 and CDR2 sequences are DFQATT and SNEGSKA (reference sequence). CDR3 DNA: TGCAGTGCTACGCCTAGCGGGAGGGGCTACGAGCAGCACTTC. As protein: CSATPSGRGYEQHF.

V is TRBV7-9 and J is TRBJ1-1; 8 bases align to TRBD1. The CDR3 consists of 16 residues. Unmatched junction bases numbered 7, after V lost 3 bases and J lost 1 base. In germline, CDR1 is SEHNR, CDR2 FQNEAQ (reference sequence). CDR3 in DNA: TGTGCCAGCAGCTTCAGGGAACAGGGGGGGAACACTGAAGCTTTCTTT. It codes for CASSFREQGGNTEAFF.

This clonotype was observed a handful of times. The gene calls are TRBV9 and TRBJ1-1; 8 bases align to TRBD1. The CDR3 extends over 15 amino acids. J lost 4 bases, V lost 0 bases, and 5 bases had no gene match. Looked up from germline, CDR1 is SGDLS and CDR2 is YYNGEE. CDR3 in amino acids: CASSVGAGGITEAFF. In DNA, the CDR3 is TGTGCCAGCAGCGTAGGGGCAGGGGGCATCACTGAAGCTTTCTTT.

This sequence joins TRBV7-9 and TRBJ1-1; the D is unclear. CDR1 and CDR2 (germline): SEHNR, FQNEAQ (reference sequence). The germline V and J ends were trimmed by 5 bases and 4 bases, with 8 bases remaining between them. This CDR3 is 12 amino acids long. CDR3 residues: CASSQASTEAFF. The DNA for the CDR3 is TGTGCCAGCAGCCAAGCTAGCACTGAAGCTTTCTTT.

This clonotype was counted ten times or more. The chain has TRBV7-9 and TRBJ2-7; D uncertain. V shed 3 bases and J shed 8 bases, with 14 bases lying between them. The CDR3 has 13 amino acids. Germline values: CDR1 SEHNR, CDR2 FQNEAQ (reference sequence). The CDR3 DNA follows: TGTGCCAGCAGCTTGGAAGCTCCCTTGAAGCAGTACTTC. Its protein product is CASSLEAPLKQYF.

The chain uses TRBV7-6 and TRBJ2-7; D may be TRBD1 or TRBD2 (6 bases each). This CDR3 region has 15 residues. V was trimmed by 1 base and J by 5 bases, leaving 15 bases between them. The germline CDR1 and CDR2 sequences are SGHVS and FNYEAQ. The CDR3 coding sequence is TGTGCCAGCAGCTTAGTATTCGGGGGCATCGACGAGCAGTACTTC. It translates to CASSLVFGGIDEQYF.

This sequence joins TRBV11-3 and TRBJ1-4; tentatively, D is TRBD1 (5 bases). CDR3 length equals 14 residues. V lost 1 base and J 8 bases, leaving 11 bases between the germline ends. The germline CDR1 and CDR2 sequences are SGHNT and YENEEA. The DNA for the CDR3 is TGTGCCAGCAGCTTAGTCAGGGAGAACGAAAAACTGTTTTTT. Residues: CASSLVRENEKLFF.

To note about this clonotype: This could be a read error, since a much larger clone is one nucleotide away. This chain connects TRBV14 to TRBJ1-2; 7 bases fit TRBD1. This CDR3 has 16 amino acids. The germline gives CDR1 SGHDN, CDR2 FVKESK. CDR3 sequence: CASRQATTGDYYGYTF. CDR3 DNA: TGTGCCAGCAGGCAAGCCACCACAGGGGACTACTATGGCTACACCTTC.

The genes are TRBV19 and TRBJ1-1; D unresolved. CDR1 LNHDA and CDR2 SQIVND come from the germline V gene (reference sequence). V lost 4 bases and J 1 base, leaving 13 bases between the germline ends. The CDR3 contains 15 residues. The CDR3: CASSRRQERNTEAFF. The CDR3 DNA sequence: TGTGCCAGTAGTAGGCGGCAGGAGCGGAACACTGAAGCTTTCTTT.

The V gene is TRBV6-1, the J gene TRBJ1-5, with TRBD1 identical over 7 bases. The J segment lost 4 bases and the V segment lost 6 bases, leaving 12 bases of the junction unmatched. This CDR3 is built from 16 residues. Germline CDR1 MNHNS, CDR2 SASEGT. The CDR3 DNA reads TGTGCCAGCAGCCCTAAGGCAGGCAGGGGGAATCAGCCCCAGCATTTT. It codes for CASSPKAGRGNQPQHF.